This TCR beta chain was identified in a study of PD-1 blockade in mismatch repair-deficient tumors. Regarding the study as a whole: After pembrolizumab, tumor-resident clones rose rapidly, then generally contracted before radiologic responses.

TCRdb's copy holds only in-frame clones and misses some; the assay was immunoSEQ multiplex PCR. Among approximately 20,000 clones, over 70% were seen once, and the ten largest hold roughly 1.4%. This clone was seen a single time. Its specificity is unknown. The sequence derives from an adult with mismatch repair-deficient cancer. This sample comprised PBMCs, obtained 52 weeks after starting pembrolizumab.

The DNA of the CDR3 is TGTGCCAGCAGACCCAGACAGGACCTCTATGGCTACACCTTC. Protein product: CASRPRQDLYGYTF. The rearrangement uses TRBV28 and TRBJ1-2; perhaps TRBD1 as D (6 bases). Trimming left V 6 bases short and J 4 bases short, with 15 bases between. Germline values: CDR1 MDHEN, CDR2 SYDVKM. This CDR3 contains 14 residues.